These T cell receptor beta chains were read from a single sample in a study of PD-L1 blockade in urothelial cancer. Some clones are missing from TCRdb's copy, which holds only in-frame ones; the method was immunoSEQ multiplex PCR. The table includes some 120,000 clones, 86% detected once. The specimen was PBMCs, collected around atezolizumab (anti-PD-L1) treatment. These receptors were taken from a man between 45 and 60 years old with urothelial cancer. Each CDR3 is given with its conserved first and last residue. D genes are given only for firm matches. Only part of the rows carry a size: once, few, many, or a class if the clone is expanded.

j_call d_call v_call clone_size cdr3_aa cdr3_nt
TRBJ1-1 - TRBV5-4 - CASSLDRISEAFF TGTGCCAGCAGTCTCGACAGGATCTCTGAAGCTTTCTTT
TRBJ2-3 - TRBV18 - CASSGGSSDTQYF TGTGCCAGCTCAGGAGGCTCATCAGATACGCAGTATTTT
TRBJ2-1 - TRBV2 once CASISRDKIDNEQFF TGTGCCAGCATCAGCCGGGACAAAATTGACAATGAGCAGTTCTTC
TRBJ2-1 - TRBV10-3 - CASEYPGGNEQFF TGTGCCTCCGAGTACCCCGGGGGCAATGAGCAGTTCTTC
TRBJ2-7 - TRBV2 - CASSGRDLGVNEQYF TGTGCCAGCAGTGGTCGGGATCTCGGAGTGAACGAGCAGTACTTC
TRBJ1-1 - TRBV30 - CAWSPNPGVNTEAFF TGTGCCTGGAGCCCCAACCCCGGGGTGAACACTGAAGCTTTCTTT
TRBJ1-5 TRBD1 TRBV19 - CATAGQVVEPQHF TGTGCCACAGCCGGACAGGTTGTCGAGCCCCAGCATTTT
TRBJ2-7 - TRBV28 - CASSLGRSYEQYF TGTGCCAGCAGTTTGGGGCGGTCCTACGAGCAGTACTTC
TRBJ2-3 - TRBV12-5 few CASGQTAAADTQYF TGTGCTAGTGGTCAGACAGCAGCCGCAGATACGCAGTATTTT
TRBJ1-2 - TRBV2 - CAAPGGINYGYTF TGTGCCGCACCCGGCGGAATAAACTATGGCTACACCTTC
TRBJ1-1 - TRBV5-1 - CASSGARGATEAFF TGCGCCAGCAGCGGGGCTCGGGGGGCTACTGAAGCTTTCTTT
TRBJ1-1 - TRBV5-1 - CASSLGSVNTEAFF TGCGCCAGCAGCTTGGGGTCGGTGAACACTGAAGCTTTCTTT
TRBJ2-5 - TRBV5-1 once CASSPTPYGGAGETQYF TGCGCCAGCAGCCCCACCCCGTATGGGGGGGCAGGGGAGACCCAGTACTTC
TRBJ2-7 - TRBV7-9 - CASVDSDSYEQYF TGTGCCAGCGTAGACAGCGACTCCTACGAGCAGTACTTC
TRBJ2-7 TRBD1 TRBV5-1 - CASSSERPGTGYSYEQYF TGCGCCAGCAGCTCTGAAAGGCCGGGGACAGGCTACTCCTACGAGCAGTACTTC
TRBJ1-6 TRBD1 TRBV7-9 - CASNKLGQGELGSPLHF TGTGCCAGCAACAAACTGGGACAGGGGGAACTTGGGTCACCCCTCCACTTT
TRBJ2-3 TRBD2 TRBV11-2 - CASGSASGILDTQYF TGTGCCAGCGGGTCGGCTAGCGGGATTTTGGATACGCAGTATTTT
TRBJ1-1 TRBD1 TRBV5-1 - CASSFQGAGGTEAFF TGCGCCAGCAGCTTCCAGGGGGCTGGGGGGACTGAAGCTTTCTTT
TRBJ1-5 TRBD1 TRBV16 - CASSQSGQLEQPQHF TGTGCCAGCAGCCAATCGGGACAGCTGGAGCAGCCCCAGCATTTT
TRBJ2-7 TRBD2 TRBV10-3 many CAISAAGGYEQYF TGTGCCATCAGTGCAGCGGGAGGGTACGAGCAGTACTTC
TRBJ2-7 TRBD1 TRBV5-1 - CASSFSTGAPYEQYF TGCGCCAGCAGCTTTTCGACAGGGGCCCCCTACGAGCAGTACTTC
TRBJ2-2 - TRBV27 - CATSTRGLGELFF TGTGCCACCAGTACCAGGGGATTGGGGGAGCTGTTTTTT
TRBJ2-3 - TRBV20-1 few CSAQGPYTQYF TGCAGTGCTCAGGGCCCTTATACGCAGTATTTT
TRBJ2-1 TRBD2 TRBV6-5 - CASRTSGSYNEQFF TGTGCCAGCAGAACTAGCGGCTCCTACAATGAGCAGTTCTTC
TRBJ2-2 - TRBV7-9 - CASRGSGGTGELFF TGTGCCAGCAGGGGGAGTGGCGGCACCGGGGAGCTGTTTTTT
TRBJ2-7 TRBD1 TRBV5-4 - CASSLRDRDFLSYEQYF TGTGCCAGCAGCTTGAGGGACAGAGACTTCCTTTCCTACGAGCAGTACTTC
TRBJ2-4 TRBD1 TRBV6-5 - CASSPDRVKNIQYF TGTGCCAGCAGTCCGGACAGGGTAAAAAACATTCAGTACTTC
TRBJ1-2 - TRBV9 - CASSVGIQSYGYTF TGTGCCAGCAGCGTCGGTATACAGTCCTATGGCTACACCTTC
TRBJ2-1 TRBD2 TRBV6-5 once CASRAQREWNEQFF TGTGCCAGCAGGGCCCAGCGGGAGTGGAATGAGCAGTTCTTC
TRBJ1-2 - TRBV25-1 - CASSESMNRGYTF TGTGCCAGCAGTGAATCAATGAACAGGGGCTACACCTTC
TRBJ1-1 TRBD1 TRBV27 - CASSFSGGVTEAFF TGTGCCAGCAGTTTTTCAGGGGGCGTTACTGAAGCTTTCTTT
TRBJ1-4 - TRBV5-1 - CASSVTGGLPNEKLFF TGCGCCAGCAGCGTGACGGGGGGGCTCCCTAATGAAAAACTGTTTTTT
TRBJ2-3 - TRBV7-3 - CATRRDIFSHTQYF TGTGCCACTCGTCGGGACATTTTCTCCCATACGCAGTATTTT
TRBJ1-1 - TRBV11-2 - CASSLKGVNTEAFF TGTGCCAGCAGCTTGAAGGGGGTGAACACTGAAGCTTTCTTT
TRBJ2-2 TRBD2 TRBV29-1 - CSVSSGTLANTGELFF TGCAGCGTCTCCAGCGGGACTTTGGCGAACACCGGGGAGCTGTTTTTT
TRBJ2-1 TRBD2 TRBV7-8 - CASSLTAGGHFF TGTGCCAGCAGCCTGACGGCGGGAGGTCACTTCTTC
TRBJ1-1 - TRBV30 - CAWSLDTEAFF TGTGCCTGGAGCCTCGACACTGAAGCTTTCTTT
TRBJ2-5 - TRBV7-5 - CARSPATSVPTTETQYF TGTGCCAGAAGCCCGGCGACTAGCGTCCCCACGACGGAGACCCAGTACTTC
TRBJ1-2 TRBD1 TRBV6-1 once CASSEGQGRSGYTF TGTGCCAGCAGTGAAGGACAGGGTCGGTCCGGCTACACCTTC
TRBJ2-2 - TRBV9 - CASSSSNTGELFF TGTGCCAGCAGCTCCTCGAACACCGGGGAGCTGTTTTTT
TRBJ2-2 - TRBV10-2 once CASSIAQDTGELFF TGCGCCAGCAGTATAGCGCAGGACACCGGGGAGCTGTTTTTT
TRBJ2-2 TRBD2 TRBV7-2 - CASSLGGGSSTGELFF TGTGCCAGCAGCTTAGGGGGCGGGAGTAGCACCGGGGAGCTGTTTTTT
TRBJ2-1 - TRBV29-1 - CSTGPAEAYNEQFF TGCAGCACCGGCCCAGCGGAGGCCTACAATGAGCAGTTCTTC
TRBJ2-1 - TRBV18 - CASSTTSRNEQFF TGTGCCAGCTCAACAACTAGCCGCAATGAGCAGTTCTTC
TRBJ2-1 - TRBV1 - CTSSQDRAPAGGPSYNEQFF TGCACCAGCAGCCAAGATCGGGCCCCTGCGGGAGGGCCCTCCTACAATGAGCAGTTCTTC
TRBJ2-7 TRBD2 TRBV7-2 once CASSPKAGGPGEQYF TGTGCCAGCAGCCCTAAAGCGGGAGGGCCGGGCGAGCAGTACTTC
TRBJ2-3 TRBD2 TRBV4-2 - CASSQVPFIAGGGDTQYF TGTGCCAGCAGCCAAGTTCCCTTCATAGCGGGAGGCGGAGATACGCAGTATTTT
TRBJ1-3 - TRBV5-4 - CAGKHNSGNTIYF TGTGCCGGCAAACACAACTCTGGAAACACCATATATTTT
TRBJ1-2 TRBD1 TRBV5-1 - CASSPPGQGGYGYTF TGCGCCAGCAGCCCACCGGGACAGGGAGGCTATGGCTACACCTTC
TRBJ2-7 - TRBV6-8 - CASSRHIEKGLYEQYF TGTGCCAGCAGCCGACATATAGAAAAGGGGCTCTACGAGCAGTACTTC